What follows describes a single T cell receptor beta chain. Its target is not known. Unique molecular identifiers were built into the TCRbeta library. MiXCR, applied by TCRdb to the PCR reads, yields one record per CDR3 protein. The table lists about 90,000 distinct CDR3 sequences, around a sixth of them singletons, with 15% to 20% in the top ten. This CDR3 has 10 residues. Per germline, CDR1 PRHDT and CDR2 FYEKMQ (reference sequence). Trimming removed 6 bases from V and 10 bases from J, with 9 bases in between. This sample is drawn from a study of T-cell reconstitution after alpha-beta-depleted transplantation in children. Study observations and caveats: Surviving recipient cells, namely T cells and thymic progenitors, were the source of high day-60 TCRbeta diversity in some patients. Once a year had passed after transplant, T-cell counts and diversity came mostly from newly produced T cells. As was reported, about two months after transplant, alpha-beta T cells came from several hundred expanded graft clones.

The chain links TRBV13 to TRBJ1-1; D gene unclear. Sequencing used PBMCs, mostly from graft donor cells, obtained 180 days after TCRalphabeta/CD19-depleted stem cell transplant. This receptor was obtained from a male patient aged 2-9 years who had a stem cell transplant for acute lymphoblastic leukemia, so the T cells may come from the graft donor. Here the CDR3 reads CASRPRGAFF. In nucleotides, the CDR3 is TGTGCCAGCAGGCCGCGTGGAGCTTTCTTT.